This TCR beta chain was sequenced during a study of blood T cell repertoires in COVID-19. Study summary: From the United States, Italy and Spain came samples of acute and convalescent COVID-19. Sample material is recorded as cDNA or gDNA derived from T cells, B-cell-depleted T cells, or PBMCs.

Germline CDR1 reads SNHLY; CDR2 reads FYNNEI. The CDR3 has 13 amino acids. V gave up 2 bases and J gave up 7 bases, with 11 bases separating them. Original processing methods: Amplification of reference gene primers provided the estimated nucleated cell counts. Using immunoSEQ multiplex PCR, the repertoire was profiled, and TCRdb retains in-frame clones only, with some absent. From that table come the V and J calls and clone size; the DNA was used to work out D and trimming. This table holds 300,000 to 350,000 clones, roughly 87% found once. The J gene is TRBJ1-2, the V gene TRBV2; D possibly corresponds to TRBD1 (6 bases). Sequences were obtained from PBMCs or T cells enriched from blood (not recorded which). The sequence was collected from a woman aged 25 to 45 who had recovered from COVID-19. The CDR3 here is CASSESPGVGYTF. The DNA of the CDR3 is TGTGCCAGCAGTGAAAGTCCAGGGGTTGGCTACACCTTC.